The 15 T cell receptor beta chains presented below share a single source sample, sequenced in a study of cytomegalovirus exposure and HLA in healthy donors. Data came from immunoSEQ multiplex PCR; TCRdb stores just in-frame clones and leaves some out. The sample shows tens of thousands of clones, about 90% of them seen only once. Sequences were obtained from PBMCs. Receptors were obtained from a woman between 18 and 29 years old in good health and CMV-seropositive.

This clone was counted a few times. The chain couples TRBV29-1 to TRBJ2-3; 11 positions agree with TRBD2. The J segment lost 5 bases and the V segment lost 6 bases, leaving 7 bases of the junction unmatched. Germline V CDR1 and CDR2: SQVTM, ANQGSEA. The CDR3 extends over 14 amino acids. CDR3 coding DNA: TGCAGCGTCCCAACTAGCGGGAGAGTAGATACGCAGTATTTT. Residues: CSVPTSGRVDTQYF.

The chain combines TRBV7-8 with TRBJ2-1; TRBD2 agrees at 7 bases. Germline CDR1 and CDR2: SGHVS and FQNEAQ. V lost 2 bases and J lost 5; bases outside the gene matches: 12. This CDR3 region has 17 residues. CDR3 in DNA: TGTGCCAGCAGCTTAAGTGTTCGGTCTAGCGGAAACAATGAGCAGTTCTTC. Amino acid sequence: CASSLSVRSSGNNEQFF.

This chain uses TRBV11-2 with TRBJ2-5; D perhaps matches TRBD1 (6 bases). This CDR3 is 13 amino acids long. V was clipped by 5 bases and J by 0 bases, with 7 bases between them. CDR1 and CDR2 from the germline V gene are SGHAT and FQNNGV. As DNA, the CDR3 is TGTGCCAGCAGCACAGGGTACCAAGAGACCCAGTACTTC. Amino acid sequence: CASSTGYQETQYF.

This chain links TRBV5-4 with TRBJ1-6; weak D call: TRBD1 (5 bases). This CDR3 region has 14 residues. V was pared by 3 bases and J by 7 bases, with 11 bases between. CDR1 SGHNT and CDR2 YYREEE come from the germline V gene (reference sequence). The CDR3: CASSSGRENSPLHF. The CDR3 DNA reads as TGTGCCAGCAGCTCGGGCAGGGAAAATTCACCCCTCCACTTT.

Written as DNA, the CDR3 is TGTGCCAGCAGCTCCCCAGCGGGAGGATTTGATGAGCAGTTCTTC. Translated: CASSSPAGGFDEQFF. The genes are TRBV7-9 and TRBJ2-1; 9 bases match TRBD2. The junction had 9 bases not matched to a gene; V was cut back by 4 bases and J by 8 bases. Germline values: CDR1 SEHNR, CDR2 FQNEAQ (reference sequence). This CDR3 region has 15 residues.

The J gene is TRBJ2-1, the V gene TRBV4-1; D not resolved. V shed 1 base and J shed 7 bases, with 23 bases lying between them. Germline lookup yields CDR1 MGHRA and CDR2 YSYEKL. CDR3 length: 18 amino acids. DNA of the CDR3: TGCGCCAGCAGCCAAGTATTATCGAAAGCTCAAATTGTGAATGAGCAGTTCTTC. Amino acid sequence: CASSQVLSKAQIVNEQFF.

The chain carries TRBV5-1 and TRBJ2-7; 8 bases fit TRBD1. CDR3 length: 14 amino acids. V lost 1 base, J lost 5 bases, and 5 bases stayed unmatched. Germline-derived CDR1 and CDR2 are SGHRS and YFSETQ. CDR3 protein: CASSLLGQAHEQYF. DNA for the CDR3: TGCGCCAGCAGCTTGCTGGGACAGGCCCACGAGCAGTACTTC.

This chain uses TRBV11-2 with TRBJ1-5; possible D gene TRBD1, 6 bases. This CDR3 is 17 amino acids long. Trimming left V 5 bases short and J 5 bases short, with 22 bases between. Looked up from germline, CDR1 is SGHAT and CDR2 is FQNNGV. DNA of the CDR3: TGTGCCAGCAGCCCCCGTGACTCGGACAGACTTCATCAGCCCCAGCATTTT. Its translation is CASSPRDSDRLHQPQHF.

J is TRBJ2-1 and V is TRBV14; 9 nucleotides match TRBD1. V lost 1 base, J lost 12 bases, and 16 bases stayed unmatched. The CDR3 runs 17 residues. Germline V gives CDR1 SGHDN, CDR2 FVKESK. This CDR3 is CASSQGTGGGYLSGQFF. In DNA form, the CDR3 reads TGTGCCAGCAGCCAAGGAACAGGGGGCGGATACCTGAGTGGGCAGTTCTTC.

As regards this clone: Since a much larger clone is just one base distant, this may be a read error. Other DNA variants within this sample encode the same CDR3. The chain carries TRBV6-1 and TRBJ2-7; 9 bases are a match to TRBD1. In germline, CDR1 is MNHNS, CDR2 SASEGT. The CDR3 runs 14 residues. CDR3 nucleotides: TGCGCCAGCAGTTGGGACAGGGAGCTCTACGAGCAGTACTTC. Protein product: CASSWDRELYEQYF.

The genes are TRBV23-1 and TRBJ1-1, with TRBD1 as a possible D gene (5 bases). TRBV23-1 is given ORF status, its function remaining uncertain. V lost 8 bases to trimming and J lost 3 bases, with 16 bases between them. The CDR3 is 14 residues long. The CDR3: CASGRRGGDTEAFF. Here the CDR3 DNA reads TGCGCCAGCGGGCGGCGTGGAGGGGACACTGAAGCTTTCTTT.

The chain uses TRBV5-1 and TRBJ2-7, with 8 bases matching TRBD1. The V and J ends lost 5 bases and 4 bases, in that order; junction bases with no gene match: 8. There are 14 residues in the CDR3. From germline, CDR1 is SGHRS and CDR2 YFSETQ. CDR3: CASRGLGQGYEQYF. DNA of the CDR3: TGCGCCAGCAGGGGTCTCGGACAGGGTTACGAGCAGTACTTC.

CDR3 sequence reads: CASSSRQGASYEQYF. CDR3 nucleotides: TGTGCCAGCAGTTCCCGACAGGGGGCGTCCTACGAGCAGTACTTC. The chain carries TRBV27 and TRBJ2-7; 10 bases align to TRBD1. The CDR3 is made up of 15 amino acids. With V trimmed by 4 bases and J by 1 base, 4 bases remained unmatched. Germline V gene sequence: CDR1 MNHEY, CDR2 SMNVEV (reference sequence).

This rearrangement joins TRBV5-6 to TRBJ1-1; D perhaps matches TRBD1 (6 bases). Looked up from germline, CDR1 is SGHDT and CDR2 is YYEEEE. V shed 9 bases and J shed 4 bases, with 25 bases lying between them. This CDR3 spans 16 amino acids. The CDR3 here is CATPSIRGEGVTEAFF. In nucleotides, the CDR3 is TGTGCCACCCCTAGCATTAGGGGTGAGGGGGTCACTGAAGCTTTCTTT.

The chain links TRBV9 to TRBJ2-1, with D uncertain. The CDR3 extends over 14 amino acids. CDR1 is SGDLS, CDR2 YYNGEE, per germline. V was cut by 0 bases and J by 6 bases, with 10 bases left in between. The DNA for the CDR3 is TGTGCCAGCAGCGTAGAAGCGAGCCTCAATGAGCAGTTCTTC. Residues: CASSVEASLNEQFF.